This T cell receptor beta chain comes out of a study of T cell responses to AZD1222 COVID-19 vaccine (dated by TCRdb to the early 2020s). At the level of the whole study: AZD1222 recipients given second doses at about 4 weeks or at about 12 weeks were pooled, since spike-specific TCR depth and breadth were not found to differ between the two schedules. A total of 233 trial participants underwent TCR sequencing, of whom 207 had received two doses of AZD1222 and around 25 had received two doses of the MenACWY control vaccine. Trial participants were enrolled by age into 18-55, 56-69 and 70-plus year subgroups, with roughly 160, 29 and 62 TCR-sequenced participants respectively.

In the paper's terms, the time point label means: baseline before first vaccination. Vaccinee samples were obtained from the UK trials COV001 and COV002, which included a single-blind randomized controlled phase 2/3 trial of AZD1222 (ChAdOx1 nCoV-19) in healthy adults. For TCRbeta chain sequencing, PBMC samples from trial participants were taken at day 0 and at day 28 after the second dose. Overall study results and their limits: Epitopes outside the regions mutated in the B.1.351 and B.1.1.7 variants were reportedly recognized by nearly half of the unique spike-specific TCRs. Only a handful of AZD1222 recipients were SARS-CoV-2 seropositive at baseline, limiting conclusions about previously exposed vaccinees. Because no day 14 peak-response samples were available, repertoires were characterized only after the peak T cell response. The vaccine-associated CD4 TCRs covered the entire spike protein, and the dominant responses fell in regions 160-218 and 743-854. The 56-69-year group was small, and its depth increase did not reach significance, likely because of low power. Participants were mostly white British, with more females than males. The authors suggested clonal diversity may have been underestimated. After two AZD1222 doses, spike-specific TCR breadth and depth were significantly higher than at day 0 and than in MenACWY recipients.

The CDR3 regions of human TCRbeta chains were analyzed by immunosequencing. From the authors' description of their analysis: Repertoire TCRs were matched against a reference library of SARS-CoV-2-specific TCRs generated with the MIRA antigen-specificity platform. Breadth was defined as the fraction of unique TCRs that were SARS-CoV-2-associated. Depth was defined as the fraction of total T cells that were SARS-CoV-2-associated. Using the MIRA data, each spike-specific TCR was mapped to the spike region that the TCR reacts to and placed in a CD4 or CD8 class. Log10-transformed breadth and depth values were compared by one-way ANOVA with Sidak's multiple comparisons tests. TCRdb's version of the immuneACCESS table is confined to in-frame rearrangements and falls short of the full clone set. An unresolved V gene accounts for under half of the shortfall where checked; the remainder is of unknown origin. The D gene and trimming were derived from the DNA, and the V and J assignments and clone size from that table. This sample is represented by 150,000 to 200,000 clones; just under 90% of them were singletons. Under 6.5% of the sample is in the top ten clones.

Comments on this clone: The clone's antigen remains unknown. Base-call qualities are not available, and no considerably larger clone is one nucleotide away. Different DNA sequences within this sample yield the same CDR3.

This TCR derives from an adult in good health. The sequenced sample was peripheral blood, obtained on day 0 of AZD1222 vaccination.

The nucleotides are TGTGCCACCAGCAGGGACAGGGGATCTGGAAACACCATATATTTT. It encodes CATSRDRGSGNTIYF. The sequence links TRBV15 to TRBJ1-3; TRBD1 aligns with 9 central bases. As encoded in the germline V gene (reference sequence), CDR1 is LNHNV while CDR2 is YYDKDF. From cysteine to phenylalanine, the CDR3 is 15 amino acids long. Of all the DNA, just the CDR3 is kept, 45 bases in frame from base 1. Trimming leaves V shorter by 3 bases and J shorter by 1 base, with the junction holding 1 base beyond the gene matches.